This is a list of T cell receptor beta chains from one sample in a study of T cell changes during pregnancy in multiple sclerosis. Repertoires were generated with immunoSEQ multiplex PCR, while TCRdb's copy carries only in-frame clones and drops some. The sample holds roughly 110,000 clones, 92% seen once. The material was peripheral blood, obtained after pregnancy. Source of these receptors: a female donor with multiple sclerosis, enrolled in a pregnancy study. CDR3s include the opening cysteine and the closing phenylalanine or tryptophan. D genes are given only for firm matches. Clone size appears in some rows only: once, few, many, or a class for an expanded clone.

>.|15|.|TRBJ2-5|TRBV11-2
CASRALGGGTETQYF
TGTGCCAGCAGGGCTCTTGGCGGGGGCACGGAGACCCAGTACTTC
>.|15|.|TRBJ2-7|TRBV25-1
CASSAAGTINYEQYF
TGTGCCAGCAGTGCCGCCGGGACAATAAACTACGAGCAGTACTTC
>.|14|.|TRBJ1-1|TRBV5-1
CASRWGGLNTEAFF
TGCGCCAGCAGGTGGGGGGGGTTGAACACTGAAGCTTTCTTT
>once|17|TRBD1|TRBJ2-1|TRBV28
CASSSSPPGQGDNEQFF
TGTGCCAGCAGTTCCTCGCCCCCGGGACAGGGGGACAATGAGCAGTTCTTC
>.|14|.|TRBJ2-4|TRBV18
CASSLYRRSSIQYF
TGTGCCAGCTCACTTTACCGAAGGAGCAGCATTCAGTACTTC
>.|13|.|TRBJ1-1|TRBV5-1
CASSFRPNDKTFF
TGCGCCAGCAGCTTTCGACCGAACGACAAGACTTTCTTT
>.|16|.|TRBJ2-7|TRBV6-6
CASSYLGGGRESEQYF
TGTGCCAGCAGTTATCTTGGTGGGGGGCGGGAGAGCGAGCAGTACTTC
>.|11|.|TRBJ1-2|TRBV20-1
CSARSGYGYTF
TGCAGTGCTCGGAGTGGGTATGGCTACACCTTC
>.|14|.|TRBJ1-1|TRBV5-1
CASSSDRLNTEAFF
TGCGCCAGCAGCTCTGACAGGTTGAACACTGAAGCTTTCTTT
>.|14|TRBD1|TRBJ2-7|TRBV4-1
CASSLGDRGYEQYF
TGCGCCAGCAGCCTCGGGGACAGGGGTTACGAGCAGTACTTC
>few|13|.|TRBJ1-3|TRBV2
CASAENSGNTIYF
TGTGCCAGCGCCGAGAACTCTGGAAACACCATATATTTT
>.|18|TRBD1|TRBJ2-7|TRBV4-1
CASSPLLAQGQGPYEQYF
TGCGCCAGCAGCCCGCTACTGGCCCAGGGACAGGGACCCTACGAGCAGTACTTC
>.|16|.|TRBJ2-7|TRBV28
CASSLRRVVAAYEQYF
TGTGCCAGCAGTTTACGCCGCGTGGTAGCGGCCTACGAGCAGTACTTC
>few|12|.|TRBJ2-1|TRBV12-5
CASGLSSKGVFF
TGTGCTAGTGGTTTGTCTTCAAAAGGGGTGTTCTTC
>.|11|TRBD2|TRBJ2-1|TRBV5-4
CASSGGDEQFF
TGTGCCAGCAGCGGGGGGGACGAGCAGTTCTTC
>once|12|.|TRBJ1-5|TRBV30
CAWSTGNQPQHF
TGTGCCTGGAGTACGGGGAATCAGCCCCAGCATTTT
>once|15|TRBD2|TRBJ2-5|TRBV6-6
CASSYSTSMAETQYF
TGTGCCAGCAGTTACTCGACTAGCATGGCGGAGACCCAGTACTTC
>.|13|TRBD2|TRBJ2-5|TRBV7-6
CASNAGVQETQYF
TGTGCCAGCAATGCGGGAGTACAAGAGACCCAGTACTTC
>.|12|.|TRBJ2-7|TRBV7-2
CASSSRQFGQYF
TGTGCCAGCAGCTCCCGACAGTTCGGGCAGTACTTC
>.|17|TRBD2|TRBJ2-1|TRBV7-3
CASSLQPSGSSYNEQFF
TGTGCCAGCAGCTTACAGCCTAGCGGCTCATCCTACAATGAGCAGTTCTTC
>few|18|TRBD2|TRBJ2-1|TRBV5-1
CASSLAGLAGTDYNEQFF
TGCGCCAGCAGCTTGGCCGGGCTAGCGGGGACCGACTACAATGAGCAGTTCTTC
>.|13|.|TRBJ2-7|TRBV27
CASSLAGPYEQYF
TGTGCCAGCAGTCTGGCAGGTCCCTACGAGCAGTACTTC
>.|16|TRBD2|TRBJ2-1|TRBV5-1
CASSLRAGGPNNEQFF
TGCGCCAGCAGCTTGAGGGCGGGGGGTCCCAACAATGAGCAGTTCTTC
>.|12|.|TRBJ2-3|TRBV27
CASSPGTDTQYF
TGTGCCAGCAGTCCGGGCACAGATACGCAGTATTTT
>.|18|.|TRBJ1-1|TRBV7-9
CASSLSSTQGQTHTEAFF
TGTGCCAGCAGCTTATCTAGTACCCAGGGACAAACCCACACTGAAGCTTTCTTT
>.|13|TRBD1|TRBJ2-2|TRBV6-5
CATGTGSAGELFF
TGTGCCACCGGGACAGGTAGTGCCGGGGAGCTGTTTTTT
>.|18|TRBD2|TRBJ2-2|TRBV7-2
CASSSGLAGGKRTGELFF
TGTGCCAGCAGCTCAGGACTAGCGGGAGGTAAAAGAACCGGGGAGCTGTTTTTT
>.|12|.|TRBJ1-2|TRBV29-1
CSVDVTSYGYTF
TGCAGCGTTGACGTAACAAGCTATGGCTACACCTTC
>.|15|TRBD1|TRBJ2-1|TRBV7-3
CASSPQGSSYNEQFF
TGTGCCAGCAGCCCACAGGGGAGCTCCTACAATGAGCAGTTCTTC
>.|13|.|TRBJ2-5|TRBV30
CAWSGLGWETQYF
TGTGCCTGGAGTGGACTAGGTTGGGAGACCCAGTACTTC
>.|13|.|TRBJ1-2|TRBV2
CASSEGQNYGYTF
TGTGCCAGCAGTGAAGGACAGAACTATGGCTACACCTTC
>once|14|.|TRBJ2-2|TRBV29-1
CSVEEKGGPGELFF
TGCAGCGTTGAGGAAAAAGGAGGGCCCGGGGAGCTGTTTTTT
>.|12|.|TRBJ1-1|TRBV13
CASSLSQGEAFF
TGTGCCAGCAGCTTATCGCAGGGGGAAGCTTTCTTT
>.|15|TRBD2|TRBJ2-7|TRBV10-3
CAISESFSGSNEQYF
TGTGCCATCAGTGAGTCTTTTAGCGGGAGTAACGAGCAGTACTTC
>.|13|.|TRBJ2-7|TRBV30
CAWNWDSSYEQYF
TGTGCCTGGAATTGGGACTCCTCCTACGAGCAGTACTTC
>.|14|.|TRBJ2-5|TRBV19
CASSIPGRGETQYF
TGTGCCAGTAGTATCCCCGGACGAGGGGAGACCCAGTACTTC
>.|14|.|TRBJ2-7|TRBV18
CASSRLENSYEQYF
TGTGCCAGCTCCCGATTAGAGAACTCCTACGAGCAGTACTTC
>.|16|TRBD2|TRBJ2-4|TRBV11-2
CASSLLSLKASGRPVF
TGTGCCAGCAGCTTGCTCAGTTTAAAGGCTAGCGGGAGGCCCGTTTTC
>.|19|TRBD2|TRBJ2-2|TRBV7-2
CASSRSPSGGGSSTGELFF
TGTGCCAGCAGTCGAAGCCCTAGCGGGGGGGGCTCGAGCACCGGGGAGCTGTTTTTT
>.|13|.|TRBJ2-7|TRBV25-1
CASSETGNYEQYF
TGTGCCAGCAGTGAAACGGGGAACTACGAGCAGTACTTC
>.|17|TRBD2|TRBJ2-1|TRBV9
CASSVETSGRAGNEQFF
TGTGCCAGCAGCGTAGAAACTAGCGGGAGGGCAGGTAATGAGCAGTTCTTC
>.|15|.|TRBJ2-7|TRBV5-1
CASSIQGPGASEQYF
TGCGCCAGCAGCATACAGGGACCTGGGGCTTCGGAGCAGTACTTC
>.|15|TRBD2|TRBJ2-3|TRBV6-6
CASSRSGGVSDTQYF
TGTGCCAGCAGTCGAAGCGGGGGGGTATCAGATACGCAGTATTTT
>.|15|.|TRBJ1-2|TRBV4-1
CASSQIPPGSYGYTF
TGCGCCAGCAGCCAGATACCCCCAGGTTCCTATGGCTACACCTTC
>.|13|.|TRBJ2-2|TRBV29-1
CSVDVRGAGELFF
TGCAGCGTTGACGTCAGGGGGGCCGGGGAGCTGTTTTTT
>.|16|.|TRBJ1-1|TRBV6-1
CASSDPLWTARTEAFF
TGTGCCAGCAGTGACCCCCTTTGGACAGCTCGCACTGAAGCTTTCTTT
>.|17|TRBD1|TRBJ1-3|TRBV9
CASSARQGAPSGNTIYF
TGTGCCAGCAGCGCCAGACAGGGGGCACCCTCTGGAAACACCATATATTTT
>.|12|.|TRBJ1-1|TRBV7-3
CASSSGVTEAFF
TGTGCCAGCAGCTCGGGTGTCACTGAAGCTTTCTTT
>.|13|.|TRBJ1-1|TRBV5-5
CASSPGGVGEAFF
TGTGCCAGCAGCCCGGGAGGGGTCGGTGAAGCTTTCTTT
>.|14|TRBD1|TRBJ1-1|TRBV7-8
CASSSTGGNTEAFF
TGTGCCAGCAGCTCGACAGGGGGCAACACTGAAGCTTTCTTT
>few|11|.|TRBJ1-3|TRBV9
CASGWRDTIYF
TGTGCCAGCGGATGGCGGGACACCATATATTTT
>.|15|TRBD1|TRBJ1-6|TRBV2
CASSGTGVNNSPLHF
TGTGCCAGCAGTGGGACAGGGGTTAATAATTCACCCCTCCACTTT
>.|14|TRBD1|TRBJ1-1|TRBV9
CASSVIQGPTEAFF
TGTGCCAGCAGCGTAATACAGGGGCCCACTGAAGCTTTCTTT
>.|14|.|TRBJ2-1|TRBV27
CASSLSAPRQPQFF
TGTGCCAGCAGTTTATCGGCCCCAAGACAGCCGCAGTTCTTC